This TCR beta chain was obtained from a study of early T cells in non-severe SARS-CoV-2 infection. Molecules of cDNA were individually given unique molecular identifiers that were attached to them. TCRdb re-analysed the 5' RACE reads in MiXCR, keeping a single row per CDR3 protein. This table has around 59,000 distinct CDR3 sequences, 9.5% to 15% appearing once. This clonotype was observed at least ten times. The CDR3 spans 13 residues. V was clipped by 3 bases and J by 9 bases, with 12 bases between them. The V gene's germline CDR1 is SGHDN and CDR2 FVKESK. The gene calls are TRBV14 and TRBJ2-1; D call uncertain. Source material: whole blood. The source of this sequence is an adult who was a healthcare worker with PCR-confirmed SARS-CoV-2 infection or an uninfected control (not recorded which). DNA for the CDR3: TGTGCCAGCAGCCACCAAGCCCGGATTGAGCAGTTCTTC. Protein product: CASSHQARIEQFF.